This T cell receptor (beta chain) originates from a study of T cells in Graves' hyperthyroidism and ophthalmopathy. The source material, RNA transcripts, was used to amplify TCR beta CDR3 regions. The study used the HTBI primer set for a first-round RT-PCR of the TCR CDR3. TCRdb itself ran the multiplex PCR reads through MiXCR, one entry per CDR3 protein. The sample has some 490,000 distinct CDR3 sequences; about 20% are singletons. Whole-study findings and limits: Most clonotypes expanded in the thyroid (above 0.001) were also present in blood.

This clonotype was detected only a few times. Its antigen is not identified. The CDR3 length is 13 residues. CDR1 is MNHNS and CDR2 is SASEGT in the germline V gene. Losses at the gene ends were 7 bases for V and 9 bases for J; bases not matched to a gene: 4. The clonotype comes from a woman aged 65 to 85 with Graves' ophthalmopathy. This chain joins TRBV6-1 and TRBJ2-3; 13 bases are a match to TRBD2. The source material was blood. The CDR3 region is CASTKLAGGTQYF. The CDR3 DNA is TGTGCCAGCACTAAACTAGCGGGAGGGACGCAGTATTTT.